Described below is a single T cell receptor beta chain sequence and its context. Its antigen is not identified. This sample stems from a study of T cells in Graves' hyperthyroidism and ophthalmopathy. Researchers amplified the TCR beta CDR3 regions from RNA transcripts. The study used the HTBI primer set for a first-round RT-PCR of the TCR CDR3. TCRdb recomputed calls from the multiplex PCR reads with MiXCR, one row per CDR3 protein. The table lists hundreds of thousands of distinct CDR3 sequences, more than 45% of them singletons. V was pared by 3 bases and J by 8 bases, with 5 bases between. Germline V gene lookup returns CDR1 SGHTA and CDR2 FQGNSA. The CDR3 totals 11 residues. Study findings and constraints: Model output signaled ophthalmopathy a median 6.5 months ahead of onset. Most thyroid clonotypes expanded above 0.001 appeared in blood too.

The definition of stable Graves' hyperthyroidism was no ophthalmopathy progression within 18 months. Uncontrolled infections, other autoimmune diseases, pregnancy or lactation led to exclusion of patients. What was sequenced was peripheral blood or thyroid tissue (not recorded which). The chain employs TRBV7-2 and TRBJ2-1; D remains unclear. The sequence came from a woman younger than 30 with Graves' hyperthyroidism. CDR3: CASSFWDEQFF. The CDR3 DNA reads as TGTGCCAGCAGCTTCTGGGATGAGCAGTTCTTC.